This T cell receptor beta chain originates from a study of blood T cell repertoires in COVID-19. Participant-reported clinical history was the basis for cohort assignment. Recovered participants had two consecutive negative NP/OP PCR tests, healthcare professional clearance, or symptom resolution. Assay used: immunoSEQ multiplex PCR; TCRdb lists only in-frame clones, some missing. This repertoire shows under 300,000 clones, approximately 90% found once; its top ten account for over 7.5%. The V gene's germline CDR1 is GTSNPN and CDR2 SVGIG (reference sequence). The CDR3 is 13 amino acids. V lost 0 bases to trimming and J lost 8 bases; unmatched junction nucleotides: 3.

The gene calls are TRBV30 and TRBJ1-2; 10 positions agree with TRBD1. Sequencing was performed on PBMCs or T cells enriched from blood (not recorded which). The sequence came from a man aged 35-49 years who had recovered from COVID-19. The CDR3 sequence: CAWSVTGGGGYTF. CDR3 bases: TGTGCCTGGAGTGTGACAGGGGGCGGAGGCTACACCTTC.